The rows below give T cell receptor beta chains drawn from one sample of a study of beta chain features in type 1 diabetes. Measured with immunoSEQ multiplex PCR; TCRdb has only the in-frame clones, and not every one. This table holds 500,000 to 650,000 clones, around an eighth found once. The sequenced sample consisted of naive CD4+ T cells from blood. Source of these receptors: a man aged 25-40 years with type 1 diabetes. The CDR3 runs from the conserved cysteine through the conserved F or W. D genes are given only for firm matches. Only some rows state a clone size, as once, few, many or a class for expanded clones.

V gene: TRBV4-3; J gene: TRBJ2-7; D gene: .; clone size: .; CDR3 DNA: TGCGCCAGCAGCCATCGGACAGCCTACGAGCAGTACTTC; CDR3 protein: CASSHRTAYEQYF
V gene: TRBV9; J gene: TRBJ2-3; D gene: .; clone size: .; CDR3 DNA: TGTGCCAGCAGCACCAGGACTACTCAGGCAGATACGCAGTATTTT; CDR3 protein: CASSTRTTQADTQYF
V gene: TRBV5-1; J gene: TRBJ2-1; D gene: .; clone size: few; CDR3 DNA: TGCGCCAGCAGCCCTGATCCAACCTCCTACAATGAGCAGTTCTTC; CDR3 protein: CASSPDPTSYNEQFF
V gene: TRBV7-2; J gene: TRBJ2-3; D gene: .; clone size: few; CDR3 DNA: TGTGCCAGCAGCTTAGTAATCTCAGATACGCAGTATTTT; CDR3 protein: CASSLVISDTQYF
V gene: TRBV5-1; J gene: TRBJ2-3; D gene: .; clone size: few; CDR3 DNA: TGCGCCAGCAGCTTGGGGTCCGACGGAGATACGCAGTATTTT; CDR3 protein: CASSLGSDGDTQYF
V gene: TRBV6-6; J gene: TRBJ1-2; D gene: .; clone size: few; CDR3 DNA: TGTGCCAGCAGTTCGCAGCTGAGGGACTATGGCTACACCTTC; CDR3 protein: CASSSQLRDYGYTF
V gene: TRBV14; J gene: TRBJ2-3; D gene: .; clone size: .; CDR3 DNA: TGTGCCAGCAGCCAAATGTTGGCAGATACGCAGTATTTT; CDR3 protein: CASSQMLADTQYF
V gene: TRBV19; J gene: TRBJ2-5; D gene: .; clone size: few; CDR3 DNA: TGTGCCAGTAGCGTGAGCAGGGACCGCCAAGAGACCCAGTACTTC; CDR3 protein: CASSVSRDRQETQYF
V gene: TRBV11-2; J gene: TRBJ2-5; D gene: .; clone size: few; CDR3 DNA: TGTGCCAGCAGCTTAGGGCAGGGAAGAGAGACCCAGTACTTC; CDR3 protein: CASSLGQGRETQYF
V gene: TRBV5-4; J gene: TRBJ1-2; D gene: TRBD1; clone size: .; CDR3 DNA: TGTGCCAGCAGCTCAGGACAGGCACTATCGACCACCTTC; CDR3 protein: CASSSGQALSTTF
V gene: TRBV29-1; J gene: TRBJ2-7; D gene: TRBD2; clone size: few; CDR3 DNA: TGCAGCGGCGGCCCGGGAGCGGGGGAAGGCGAGCAGTACTTC; CDR3 protein: CSGGPGAGEGEQYF
V gene: TRBV5-8; J gene: TRBJ2-7; D gene: .; clone size: .; CDR3 DNA: TGTGCCAGCATCGTGGGGCATGGAAGCTACGAGCAGTACTTC; CDR3 protein: CASIVGHGSYEQYF
V gene: TRBV7-2; J gene: TRBJ1-1; D gene: .; clone size: .; CDR3 DNA: TGTGCCAGCAGCTCCAGCCTCGGACAGCTAAGCCAAAGGACTGAAGCTTTCTTT; CDR3 protein: CASSSSLGQLSQRTEAFF
V gene: TRBV29-1; J gene: TRBJ1-1; D gene: TRBD1; clone size: few; CDR3 DNA: TGCAGCGTCAGTCACGACAGGGCCACTGAAGCTTTCTTT; CDR3 protein: CSVSHDRATEAFF
V gene: TRBV5-1; J gene: TRBJ2-5; D gene: TRBD2; clone size: .; CDR3 DNA: TGCGCCAGCAGCTCGGGACTAGCGGGGGCAGAGACCCAGTACTTC; CDR3 protein: CASSSGLAGAETQYF
V gene: TRBV11-2; J gene: TRBJ2-7; D gene: TRBD1; clone size: few; CDR3 DNA: TGTGCCAGCAGCAAAGGGGGCGGCTACGAGCAGTACTTC; CDR3 protein: CASSKGGGYEQYF
V gene: TRBV6-6; J gene: TRBJ1-4; D gene: TRBD1; clone size: once; CDR3 DNA: TGTGCCAGCAGTTCGGGACAGTTGCGTGAAAAACTGTTTTTT; CDR3 protein: CASSSGQLREKLFF
V gene: TRBV5-6; J gene: TRBJ2-5; D gene: .; clone size: few; CDR3 DNA: TGTGCCAGCGGCGGACAGCCCCAAGAGACCCAGTACTTC; CDR3 protein: CASGGQPQETQYF
V gene: TRBV15; J gene: TRBJ1-3; D gene: .; clone size: .; CDR3 DNA: TGTGCCACCAAGGGACCGATAGGAAACACCATATATTTT; CDR3 protein: CATKGPIGNTIYF
V gene: TRBV7-9; J gene: TRBJ2-3; D gene: TRBD2; clone size: .; CDR3 DNA: TGTGCCAGCAGCTACGGGGGGGAAGGAGATACGCAGTATTTT; CDR3 protein: CASSYGGEGDTQYF
V gene: TRBV7-2; J gene: TRBJ2-5; D gene: .; clone size: few; CDR3 DNA: TGTGCCAGCAGCGGCCCACAGGCCCCGGAGACCCAGTACTTC; CDR3 protein: CASSGPQAPETQYF
V gene: TRBV19; J gene: TRBJ2-5; D gene: TRBD2; clone size: .; CDR3 DNA: TGTGCCAGTAGTCCGCCGGGGGGGAAGACCCAGTACTTC; CDR3 protein: CASSPPGGKTQYF
V gene: TRBV19; J gene: TRBJ2-7; D gene: .; clone size: few; CDR3 DNA: TGTGCCAGTAGGGACCCTTCCTACGAGCAGTACTTC; CDR3 protein: CASRDPSYEQYF
V gene: TRBV30; J gene: TRBJ2-3; D gene: .; clone size: .; CDR3 DNA: TGTGCCTGGAGTGTAAGGGGGGTGAAGGGCACAGATACGCAGTATTTT; CDR3 protein: CAWSVRGVKGTDTQYF
V gene: TRBV7-3; J gene: TRBJ2-2; D gene: TRBD2; clone size: few; CDR3 DNA: TGTGCCAGCAGTAGCGGGACCGGGGAGCTGTTTTTT; CDR3 protein: CASSSGTGELFF
V gene: TRBV7-9; J gene: TRBJ2-7; D gene: TRBD2; clone size: .; CDR3 DNA: TGTGCCAGCAGCCCTAGCGGGGTGGGGCCCTACGAGCAGTACTTC; CDR3 protein: CASSPSGVGPYEQYF
V gene: TRBV5-1; J gene: TRBJ2-7; D gene: .; clone size: .; CDR3 DNA: TGCGCCAGCAGCTTGGATTCACACTCCTACGAGCAGTACTTC; CDR3 protein: CASSLDSHSYEQYF
V gene: TRBV4-3; J gene: TRBJ2-7; D gene: TRBD1; clone size: few; CDR3 DNA: TGCGCCAGCAGCCAGGGTCCCCCCGACAGGGGGATCCACGAGCAGTACTTC; CDR3 protein: CASSQGPPDRGIHEQYF
V gene: TRBV6-5; J gene: TRBJ1-1; D gene: .; clone size: .; CDR3 DNA: TGTGCCAGCAGTTACGGCCACGCTACTGAAGCTTTCTTT; CDR3 protein: CASSYGHATEAFF
V gene: TRBV7-2; J gene: TRBJ2-3; D gene: .; clone size: .; CDR3 DNA: TGTGCCAGCAGCCCGAGAGGGATGGGGCAGTTCACAGATACGCAGTATTTT; CDR3 protein: CASSPRGMGQFTDTQYF
V gene: TRBV23-1; J gene: TRBJ2-7; D gene: .; clone size: few; CDR3 DNA: TGCGCCAGCAGGGAGGACGGACCCTACGAGCAGTACTTC; CDR3 protein: CASREDGPYEQYF
V gene: TRBV18; J gene: TRBJ1-5; D gene: .; clone size: .; CDR3 DNA: TGTGCCAGCTCACCGTCCGGAGATCAGCCCCAGCATTTT; CDR3 protein: CASSPSGDQPQHF
V gene: TRBV14; J gene: TRBJ2-7; D gene: .; clone size: few; CDR3 DNA: TGTGCCAGCAGCCAAGCCCTGGGGGGCGAGCAGTACTTC; CDR3 protein: CASSQALGGEQYF
V gene: TRBV19; J gene: TRBJ2-2; D gene: TRBD2; clone size: few; CDR3 DNA: TGTGCCAGTAGTCAAGCGGGGGGTAACACCGGGGAGCTGTTTTTT; CDR3 protein: CASSQAGGNTGELFF
V gene: TRBV7-9; J gene: TRBJ2-3; D gene: .; clone size: few; CDR3 DNA: TGTGCCAGCAGTTTCACAGATACGCAGTATTTT; CDR3 protein: CASSFTDTQYF
V gene: TRBV30; J gene: TRBJ1-6; D gene: .; clone size: few; CDR3 DNA: TGTGCCTGGAGTGTACCTTTCCGACAACGAGGTTCACCCCTCCACTTT; CDR3 protein: CAWSVPFRQRGSPLHF
V gene: TRBV5-1; J gene: TRBJ2-1; D gene: TRBD2; clone size: .; CDR3 DNA: TGCGCCAGCAGCTCGGGACTAAATGAGCAGTTCTTC; CDR3 protein: CASSSGLNEQFF
V gene: TRBV10-2; J gene: TRBJ2-7; D gene: TRBD2; clone size: .; CDR3 DNA: TGCGCCAGCACCCCGGAGGTAGCGGGCACCTACGAGCAGTACTTC; CDR3 protein: CASTPEVAGTYEQYF
V gene: TRBV9; J gene: TRBJ2-3; D gene: .; clone size: few; CDR3 DNA: TGTGCCAGCAGCCTCATGGGAGATAGCACAGATACGCAGTATTTT; CDR3 protein: CASSLMGDSTDTQYF
V gene: TRBV5-4; J gene: TRBJ1-2; D gene: TRBD1; clone size: few; CDR3 DNA: TGTGCCAGCAGCCCCGGGACAGGGAACTATGGCTACACCTTC; CDR3 protein: CASSPGTGNYGYTF
V gene: TRBV4-2; J gene: TRBJ1-5; D gene: .; clone size: .; CDR3 DNA: TGTGCCAGCAGCCAAACAGGCAATTTGCCCCAGCATTTT; CDR3 protein: CASSQTGNLPQHF
V gene: TRBV14; J gene: TRBJ1-1; D gene: .; clone size: few; CDR3 DNA: TGTGCCAGCAGCTTTTTCTTGTCAAACACTGAAGCTTTCTTT; CDR3 protein: CASSFFLSNTEAFF
V gene: TRBV7-9; J gene: TRBJ1-3; D gene: .; clone size: few; CDR3 DNA: TGTGCCAGCAGCTTTAAGGCAGTTTCTGGAAACACCATATATTTT; CDR3 protein: CASSFKAVSGNTIYF
V gene: TRBV7-2; J gene: TRBJ2-2; D gene: .; clone size: .; CDR3 DNA: TGTGCCAGCAGCTTAGAACCGACCACCGGGGAGCTGTTTTTT; CDR3 protein: CASSLEPTTGELFF
V gene: TRBV9; J gene: TRBJ2-2; D gene: TRBD1; clone size: .; CDR3 DNA: TGTGCCAGCAGCGTCGACAGGGAAAGGACCGGGGAGCTGTTTTTT; CDR3 protein: CASSVDRERTGELFF
V gene: TRBV18; J gene: TRBJ1-1; D gene: .; clone size: few; CDR3 DNA: TGTGCCAGCTCACCTCTCAGGCTGATGAACACTGAAGCTTTCTTT; CDR3 protein: CASSPLRLMNTEAFF
V gene: TRBV4-1; J gene: TRBJ2-5; D gene: .; clone size: few; CDR3 DNA: TGCGCCAGCAGCCAAGGACTAGTCGAAGAGACCCAGTACTTC; CDR3 protein: CASSQGLVEETQYF